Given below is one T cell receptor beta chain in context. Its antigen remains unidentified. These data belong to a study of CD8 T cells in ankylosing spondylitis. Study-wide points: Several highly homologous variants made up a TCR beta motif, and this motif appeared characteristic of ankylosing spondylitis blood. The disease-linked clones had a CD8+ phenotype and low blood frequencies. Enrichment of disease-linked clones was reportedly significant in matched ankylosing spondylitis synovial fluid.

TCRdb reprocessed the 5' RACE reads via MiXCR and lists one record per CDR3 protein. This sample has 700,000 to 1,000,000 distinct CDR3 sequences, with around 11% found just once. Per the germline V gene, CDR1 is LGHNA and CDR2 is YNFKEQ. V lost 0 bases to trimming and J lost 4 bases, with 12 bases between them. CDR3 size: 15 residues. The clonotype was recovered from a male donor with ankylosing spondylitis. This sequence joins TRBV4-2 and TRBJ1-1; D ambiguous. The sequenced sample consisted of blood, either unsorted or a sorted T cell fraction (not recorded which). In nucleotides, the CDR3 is TGTGCCAGCAGCCAAGACGCCCAGTCTGGCACTGAAGCTTTCTTT. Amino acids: CASSQDAQSGTEAFF.